This TCR beta chain emerged from a study of blood T cell repertoires in COVID-19. Study-level information: Whether acute or convalescent, the COVID-19 samples came from the United States, Italy and Spain.

Only in-frame clones appear in the TCRdb table, and some are missing; sequencing was by immunoSEQ multiplex PCR. The sample has 200,000 to 300,000 clones; approximately 88% are singletons. The sequenced material came from peripheral blood. This receptor was obtained from a man in his forties or fifties with acute or convalescent COVID-19.

The chain's CDR3 is CASSFRLALVDEQFF. The CDR3 coding sequence is TGTGCCAGCAGCTTCAGACTAGCGCTAGTGGATGAGCAGTTCTTC. The gene calls are TRBV7-9 and TRBJ2-1, with 8 bases lining up with TRBD2. This CDR3 has 15 amino acids. Germline trimming cut 3 bases from V and 8 bases from J; bases unmatched to any gene: 9. CDR1 SEHNR and CDR2 FQNEAQ come from the germline V gene (reference sequence).